This T cell receptor beta chain was captured in a study of cytomegalovirus exposure and HLA in healthy donors. General observations from the study: Trimming of TCR beta V- and J-genes showed a link, identified in a later analysis, to a missense DCLRE1C variant. A later analysis found most CMV-associated TCR beta chains apparently HLA-restricted.

Both 60 Vbeta primers and 13 Jbeta primers went into the PCR. Sequencing was performed with immunoSEQ multiplex PCR; in TCRdb, only in-frame clones are kept and a portion is missing. The sample yields 150,000 to 200,000 clones, less than 80% seen once. The germline V gene encodes CDR1 LNHNV and CDR2 YYDKDF (reference sequence). The CDR3 runs 14 residues. V was trimmed by 6 bases and J by 4 bases, leaving 15 bases between them. Remarks on this clone: What it binds is not known.

These donors counted as nominally healthy when sampled, but unrecorded immune exposures were likely. The sequence derives from a man aged 40-49 years in good health and CMV-seronegative. Sequencing used PBMCs. The chain recombines TRBV15 with TRBJ1-1; D may be TRBD1 (5 bases). The CDR3 here is CATRPDTGSTEAFF. The DNA of the CDR3 is TGTGCCACCAGACCGGACACAGGAAGCACTGAAGCTTTCTTT.